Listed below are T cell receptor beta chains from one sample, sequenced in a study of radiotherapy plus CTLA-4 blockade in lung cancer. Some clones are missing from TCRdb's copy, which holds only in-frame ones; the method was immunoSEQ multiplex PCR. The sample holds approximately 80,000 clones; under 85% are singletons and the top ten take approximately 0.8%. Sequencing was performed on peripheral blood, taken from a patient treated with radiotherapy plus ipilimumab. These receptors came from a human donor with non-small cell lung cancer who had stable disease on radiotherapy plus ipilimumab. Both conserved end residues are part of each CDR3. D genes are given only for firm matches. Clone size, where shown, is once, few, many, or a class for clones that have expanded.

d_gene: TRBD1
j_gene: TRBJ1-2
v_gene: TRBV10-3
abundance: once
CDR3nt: TGTGCCATCAGCCCTCCAGGGGGCGCTGGCTACACCTTC
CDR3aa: CAISPPGGAGYTF

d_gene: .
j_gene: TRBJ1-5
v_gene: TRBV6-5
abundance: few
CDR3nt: TGTGCCAGCAGTGAAGTAGGCTTTGCGCAGCCCCAGCATTTT
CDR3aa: CASSEVGFAQPQHF

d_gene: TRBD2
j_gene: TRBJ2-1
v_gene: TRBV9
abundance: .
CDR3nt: TGTGCCAGCAGCGGGGGAGGAGCGGGAGGTAATGAGCAGTTCTTC
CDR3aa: CASSGGGAGGNEQFF

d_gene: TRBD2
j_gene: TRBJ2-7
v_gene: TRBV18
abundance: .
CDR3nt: TGTGCCAGCTCCCAGCGGGGAGACGAGCAGTACTTC
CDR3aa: CASSQRGDEQYF

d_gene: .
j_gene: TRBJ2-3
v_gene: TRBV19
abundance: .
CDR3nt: TGTGCCAGTAAAGGCCAGCTCACAGATACGCAGTATTTT
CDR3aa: CASKGQLTDTQYF

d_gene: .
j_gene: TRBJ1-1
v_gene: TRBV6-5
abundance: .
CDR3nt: TGTGCCAGCACCCCGGGAGGGCAGCGGGCTGAAGCTTTCTTT
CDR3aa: CASTPGGQRAEAFF

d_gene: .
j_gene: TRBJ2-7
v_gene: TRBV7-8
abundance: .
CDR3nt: TGTGCCAGCAGCTTAGCAGGGCCCTACGAGCAGTACTTC
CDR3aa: CASSLAGPYEQYF

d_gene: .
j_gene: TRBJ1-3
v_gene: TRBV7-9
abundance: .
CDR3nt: TGTGCCAGCAAAGGGGCCTGGGACCCTTTCGCTGGAAACACCATATATTTT
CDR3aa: CASKGAWDPFAGNTIYF

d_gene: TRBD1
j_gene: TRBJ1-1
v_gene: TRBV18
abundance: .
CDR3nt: TGTGCCAGCTCACCAGCCCAGACAGGGTCGGGGCTCGCCTCCACTGAAGCTTTCTTT
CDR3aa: CASSPAQTGSGLASTEAFF

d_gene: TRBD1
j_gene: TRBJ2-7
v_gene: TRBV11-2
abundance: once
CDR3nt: TGTGCCAGCAGCTTAGTTCCGGGACAGATAACCTACGAGCAGTACTTC
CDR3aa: CASSLVPGQITYEQYF

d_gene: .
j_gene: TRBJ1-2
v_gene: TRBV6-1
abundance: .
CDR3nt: TGTGCCAGCAGTGAATCTGTATCGGCAGGGGATCCTAACTATGGCTACACCTTC
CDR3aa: CASSESVSAGDPNYGYTF

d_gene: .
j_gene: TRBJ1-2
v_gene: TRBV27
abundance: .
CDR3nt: TGTGCCAGCAGTCCCTTAGGGGGGAGCGGCACCAACGCCGGCTACACCTTC
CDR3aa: CASSPLGGSGTNAGYTF

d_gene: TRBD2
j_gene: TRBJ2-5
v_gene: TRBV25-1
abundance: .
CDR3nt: TGTGCCAGCAGTGGGCCGGGGGGGAAGGAGACCCAGTACTTC
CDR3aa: CASSGPGGKETQYF

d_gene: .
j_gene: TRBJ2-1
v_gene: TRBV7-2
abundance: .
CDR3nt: TGTGCCAGCAGCTTAGTCAGTGGTTCCTACAATGAGCAGTTCTTC
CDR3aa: CASSLVSGSYNEQFF

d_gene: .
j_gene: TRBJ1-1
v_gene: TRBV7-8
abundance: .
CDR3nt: TGTGCCAGCCTTACTTATGGTTCGAACACTGAAGCTTTCTTT
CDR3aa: CASLTYGSNTEAFF

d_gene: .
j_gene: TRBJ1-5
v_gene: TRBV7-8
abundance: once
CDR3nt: TGTGCCAGCAGCTTTGGGGGGCGGGATAGCAATCAGCCCCAGCATTTT
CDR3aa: CASSFGGRDSNQPQHF